A selection of T cell receptor beta chains follows, all from one sample in a study of spatial heterogeneity in lung cancer. TCRdb used MiXCR to reprocess the 5' RACE reads, holding one entry per CDR3 protein. Found here are about 52,000 distinct CDR3 sequences, more than 6.5% of them singletons; the top ten hold approximately 40%. The sequenced sample was PBMCs, obtained at follow-up. The source is a female donor with early-stage non-small cell lung cancer. The CDR3 runs from the conserved cysteine through the conserved F or W. The D gene is left open where the match is weak. Not all rows give a size; the values are once, few, many and, for expanded clones, a class.

>TRBJ2-4|NA|TRBV27|few
TGTGCCAGCAGTCGCCCCGAAAGTCTGGCCAAAAACATTCAGTACTTC
CASSRPESLAKNIQYF
>TRBJ2-3|NA|TRBV11-2|few
TGTGCCAGCAGCTTAGGCGTGGGAGTCACAGATACGCAGTATTTT
CASSLGVGVTDTQYF
>TRBJ2-7|NA|TRBV9|few
TGTGCCAGCAGCTCAACCGGGACTTCCTACGAGCAGTACTTC
CASSSTGTSYEQYF
>TRBJ2-5|NA|TRBV29-1|many
TGCAGCGTTGAGGCAGGGGGGGAGACCCAGTACTTC
CSVEAGGETQYF
>TRBJ1-6|NA|TRBV14|NA
TGTGCCAGCAGCCAGGGGACGTCTTATTCACCCCTCCACTTT
CASSQGTSYSPLHF
>TRBJ2-1|NA|TRBV6-5|many
TGTGCCAGCAGTTACGGGTACAATGAGCAGTTCTTC
CASSYGYNEQFF
>TRBJ1-2|TRBD1|TRBV5-5|few
TGTGCCAGCAGCGGGACAGGGGCTGGTGGCTACACCTTC
CASSGTGAGGYTF
>TRBJ1-3|NA|TRBV5-1|many
TGCGCCAGCAGCTTGGGGGACTCTGGAAACACCATATATTTT
CASSLGDSGNTIYF
>TRBJ2-4|NA|TRBV7-2|many
NA
CASSLAFFGTEAKNIQYF
>TRBJ2-7|NA|TRBV7-2|NA
TGTGCCAGCAGCCCGACAGGGGACTACTACGAGCAGTACTTC
CASSPTGDYYEQYF
>TRBJ2-4|NA|TRBV12-3/TRBV12-4|NA
TGTGCCAGCAGTTTGAGGGGTCAGGCCAAAAACATTCAGTACTTC
CASSLRGQAKNIQYF
>TRBJ2-3|TRBD2|TRBV4-1|many
TGCGCCAGCAGCCGAACTAGCGGGCTCACAGATACGCAGTATTTT
CASSRTSGLTDTQYF
>TRBJ2-7|NA|TRBV28|many
TGTGCCAGCAGTTTAGCAGGGATGGCCTCCTACGAGCAGTACTTC
CASSLAGMASYEQYF
>TRBJ2-7|TRBD1|TRBV3-1|NA
TGTGCCAGCAGCCCGCGACAGGGGAGGACCTACGAGCAGTACTTC
CASSPRQGRTYEQYF
>TRBJ1-1|TRBD1|TRBV5-1|NA
TGCGCCAGCAGCCCGACAGGGGGTGGCACTGAAGCTTTCTTT
CASSPTGGGTEAFF
>TRBJ1-6|NA|TRBV25-1|few
TGTGCCAGCAGTGAACAGCGTGGGAATTCACCCCTCCACTTT
CASSEQRGNSPLHF
>TRBJ1-2|NA|TRBV9|few
TGTGCCAGCAGCGTAGGGGTAGGGGGATCTGGCTATGGCTACACCTTC
CASSVGVGGSGYGYTF
>TRBJ2-7|NA|TRBV12-3/TRBV12-4|NA
TGTGCCAGCAGCGCAGGCAGGACCTACGAGCAGTACTTC
CASSAGRTYEQYF
>TRBJ2-1|TRBD1|TRBV7-2|many
TGTGCCAGCAGACTAAGGGCAGGGACAGGGTTTATTGAGCAGTTCTTC
CASRLRAGTGFIEQFF
>TRBJ1-5|NA|TRBV18|NA
TGTGCCAGCTCACCTGGGACACCAAATGGCAATCAGCCCCAGCATTTT
CASSPGTPNGNQPQHF
>TRBJ1-5|NA|TRBV27|many
TGTGCCAGCAGTTTAGGCAGCGGGGGCAATCAGCCCCAGCATTTT
CASSLGSGGNQPQHF
>TRBJ1-4|NA|TRBV28|NA
TGTGCCAGCAGACGCTTTGGTGAAAAACTGTTTTTT
CASRRFGEKLFF
>TRBJ1-1|NA|TRBV6-5|many
TGTGCCACCAGTTACGAGGGCACAGGGATGACTTTCTTT
CATSYEGTGMTFF
>TRBJ2-1|TRBD2|TRBV5-1|many
TGCGCCAGCACTCTGAGCGGGGGAACCTACAATGAGCAGTTCTTC
CASTLSGGTYNEQFF
>TRBJ2-3|TRBD2|TRBV7-2|many
TGTGCCAGCAGCTTACTAGTAGGCCCCAGCGGGGGGGCGGATACGCAGTATTTT
CASSLLVGPSGGADTQYF
>TRBJ2-7|TRBD1|TRBV11-1|few
TGTGCCAGCAGCTTAGAGGGGACAGGGCCCTACGAGCAGTACTTC
CASSLEGTGPYEQYF
>TRBJ2-7|TRBD2|TRBV3-1|NA
TGTGCCAGCAGCCAAGATCGGCTAGCGGGGGACTACGAGCAGTACTTC
CASSQDRLAGDYEQYF
>TRBJ1-6|NA|TRBV27|many
TGTGCCAGCAGTTTATGGTATGGTTCACCCCTCCACTTT
CASSLWYGSPLHF
>TRBJ1-4|NA|TRBV3-1|many
TGTGCCAGCAGCCAGCCAACTAATGAAAAACTGTTTTTT
CASSQPTNEKLFF
>TRBJ2-1|TRBD2|TRBV18|NA
TGTGCCAGCTCACTCTCGCCGGGACTAGCGGGGGACCGCAATGAGCAGTTCTTC
CASSLSPGLAGDRNEQFF
>TRBJ1-1|NA|TRBV6-2/TRBV6-3|many
TGTGCCAGCAGTTACTCGGTGGGGAATGAAGCTTTCTTT
CASSYSVGNEAFF
>TRBJ2-5|NA|TRBV6-2/TRBV6-3|many
TGTGCCAGCAGTTACTCTGGGGTGGCAGAGACCCAGTACTTC
CASSYSGVAETQYF
>TRBJ2-3|NA|TRBV20-1|few
TGCAGTGCAAGGGCGACAGGGACTAGCACAGATACGCAGTATTTT
CSARATGTSTDTQYF
>TRBJ1-1|TRBD1|TRBV6-2/TRBV6-3|many
TGTGCCAGCAGCCAGGACAGGGGCCCTGAAGCTTTCTTT
CASSQDRGPEAFF
>TRBJ2-3|NA|TRBV7-2|many
TGTGCCAGCAGCTTTGACCGCACAGATACGCAGTATTTT
CASSFDRTDTQYF
>TRBJ1-1|TRBD1|TRBV7-6|few
TGTGCCAGCAGCTTAGCGACAGGGAGAAGCACTGAAGCTTTCTTT
CASSLATGRSTEAFF
>TRBJ2-2|NA|TRBV6-1|many
TGTGCCAGCAGTGGGGGTCTCCAAGGTCCCGGGGAGCTGTTTTTT
CASSGGLQGPGELFF
>TRBJ2-5|TRBD2|TRBV7-2|NA
TGTGCCAGCAGCTTAGCTAGCGGGGGTAGGGAGACCCAGTACTTC
CASSLASGGRETQYF
>TRBJ2-1|NA|TRBV7-8|NA
TGTGCCAGCAGCCAAGAAGGCCGGGACGGTTATTACAATGAGCAGTTCTTC
CASSQEGRDGYYNEQFF
>TRBJ2-1|NA|TRBV7-2|many
TGTGCCAGCAGCTCAAATACAGCCTACAATGAGCAGTTCTTC
CASSSNTAYNEQFF
>TRBJ2-1|TRBD2|TRBV20-1|NA
TGCAGTGCTAGAGATGACGGGGGGGTAGGCGGCTCCTACAATGAGCAGTTCTTC
CSARDDGGVGGSYNEQFF
>TRBJ1-1|NA|TRBV24-1|many
TGTGCCACCAGTGCTCGGAACACTGAAGCTTTCTTT
CATSARNTEAFF
>TRBJ2-3|TRBD2|TRBV11-3|NA
TGTGCCAGCAGCTTTGGGGTAGCGGGGGGCCGGGCAGATACGCAGTATTTT
CASSFGVAGGRADTQYF
>TRBJ2-2|NA|TRBV28|many
TGTGCCAGCAGTTCTGACAGGACGAACACCGGGGAGCTGTTTTTT
CASSSDRTNTGELFF
>TRBJ2-2|TRBD2|TRBV18|few
TGTGCCAGCTCCCGAGCGGGAAAGGAGACCGGGGAGCTGTTTTTT
CASSRAGKETGELFF
>TRBJ1-6|NA|TRBV7-9|few
TGTGCCAGCAGCTTAGTGATGGGGCCTAATTCACCCCTCCACTTT
CASSLVMGPNSPLHF
>TRBJ2-5|TRBD1|TRBV29-1|few
TGCAGCGTTCGGACAGGGGGCGGGGAGACCCAGTACTTC
CSVRTGGGETQYF
>TRBJ2-2|NA|TRBV4-1|many
TGCGCCAGCAGCCAAGTAGGAGGGCGGCGACGTCGCACCGGGGAGCTGTTTTTT
CASSQVGGRRRRTGELFF
>TRBJ1-5|NA|TRBV5-1|many
TGCGCCAGCAGCCTGGACGGCGGTCGTAGCAATCAGCCCCAGCATTTT
CASSLDGGRSNQPQHF
>TRBJ2-5|TRBD2|TRBV11-2|few
TGTGCCAGCAGGAGCGGGGGGCTGGAGACCCAGTACTTC
CASRSGGLETQYF
>TRBJ1-2|NA|TRBV2|many
TGTGCCAGCAGTGAACAGGGTAACTATGGCTACACCTTC
CASSEQGNYGYTF
>TRBJ2-1|TRBD2|TRBV2|many
TGTGCCAGCAGTGAGGGAGGGACCAACAATGAGCAGTTCTTC
CASSEGGTNNEQFF
>TRBJ2-3|NA|TRBV7-2|many
TGTGCCAGCAGCTGGGGGGATACGCAGTATTTT
CASSWGDTQYF
>TRBJ2-2|NA|TRBV28|NA
TGTGCCAGCAGTCTTCCGAGGGCCTTGAGGACCGGGGAGCTGTTTTTT
CASSLPRALRTGELFF
>TRBJ1-5|NA|TRBV3-1|NA
TGTGCCAGCAGTCCGGGGGAGGGCAATCAGCCCCAGCATTTT
CASSPGEGNQPQHF
>TRBJ2-7|NA|TRBV5-5|NA
TGTGCCAGCAGCTTTATACCGGGGCCCAGCTCCTACGAGCAGTACTTC
CASSFIPGPSSYEQYF
>TRBJ1-1|NA|TRBV28|many
TGTGCCAGCAGAGAAACGAACACTGAAGCTTTCTTT
CASRETNTEAFF
>TRBJ1-1|NA|TRBV7-3|few
TGTGCCAGCAGCTATGATACGCGTACTGAAGCTTTCTTT
CASSYDTRTEAFF
>TRBJ1-6|NA|TRBV3-1|NA
TGTGCCAGCGCCGGACCATATAATTCACCCCTCCACTTT
CASAGPYNSPLHF
>TRBJ2-3|TRBD2|TRBV9|NA
TGTGCCAGCAGCCTACTAGCGGGGGGGCGAGGAGATACGCAGTATTTT
CASSLLAGGRGDTQYF